Below, 18 T cell receptor beta chains from the same sample are listed, as sequenced in a study of response to subunit inactivated influenza vaccine. TCRdb re-derived calls from the RT-PCR reads in MiXCR, one entry per CDR3 protein. The data show under 800,000 distinct CDR3 sequences, with around 13% seen just once and around 7% held by the top ten. The sequencing here drew on PBMCs from blood, taken less than 15 days before vaccination. The receptors shown here come from a man aged 50 to 59 who received an inactivated influenza vaccine.

This clonotype was found a few times. J is TRBJ2-1 and V is TRBV18; tentatively, D is TRBD2 (5 bases). V gave up 3 bases and J gave up 0 bases, with 15 bases separating them. Per germline, CDR1 KGHSH and CDR2 LQKENI. The CDR3 totals 17 residues. In DNA form, the CDR3 reads TGTGCCAGCTCACCCCCCGCCTTGAGCGGCTCCTACAATGAGCAGTTCTTC. Translating gives CASSPPALSGSYNEQFF. The full variable domain, its missing parts supplied by reference TRBV18 and TRBJ2-1, is NAGVMQNPRHLVRRRGQEARLRCSPMKGHSHVYWYRQLPEEGLKFMVYLQKENIIDESGMPKERFSAEFPKEGPSILRIQQVVRGDSAAYFCASSPPALSGSYNEQFFGPGTRLTVL.

This clonotype has just a few counts. V is TRBV10-3 and J is TRBJ2-1; unclear D gene. The CDR3 extends over 15 amino acids. CDR1 and CDR2 (germline): ENHRY, SYGVKD. The V gene lost 3 bases and the J gene lost 0 bases, with 9 bases spanning the gap. This CDR3 reads CAISDRVSSYNEQFF. In DNA, the CDR3 is TGTGCCATCAGTGATAGGGTAAGCTCCTACAATGAGCAGTTCTTC.

The chain recombines TRBV2 with TRBJ2-5; tentative D call: TRBD2 (5 bases). The CDR3 runs 13 residues. The germline V gene has CDR1 SNHLY and CDR2 FYNNEI. The V end was cut by 4 bases, the J end by 2 bases, with 8 bases between. In DNA form, the CDR3 reads TGTGCCAGCAGTGGCGGCGGGCAAGAGACCCAGTACTTC. Translated: CASSGGGQETQYF.

This clonotype was counted a few times. The rearrangement joins TRBV20-1 to TRBJ2-7, with a possible D match to TRBD1 (6 bases). The germline V gene encodes CDR1 DFQATT and CDR2 SNEGSKA (reference sequence). V was clipped by 3 bases and J by 5 bases, with 20 bases between them. The CDR3 spans 15 residues. The CDR3 sequence: CSARNPYTGRNEQYF. Here the CDR3 DNA reads TGCAGTGCTAGGAATCCTTATACAGGGCGGAACGAGCAGTACTTC.

This clonotype has only a few counts. This chain joins TRBV3-1 and TRBJ1-1; D might be TRBD1 (5 bases). V lost 1 base, J lost 4 bases, and 10 bases lay in between. The germline gives CDR1 LGHDT, CDR2 YNNKEL (reference sequence). This CDR3 is built from 14 residues. The CDR3 region has the DNA TGTGCCAGCAGCCAAGCGGTGGGGGGCACTGAAGCTTTCTTT. Its translation: CASSQAVGGTEAFF.

This rearrangement joins TRBV24-1 to TRBJ2-7; D not resolved. Germline loops: CDR1 KGHDR, CDR2 SFDVKD. V gave up 5 bases and J gave up 5 bases, with 6 bases separating them. This CDR3 is 11 amino acids long. The CDR3 region has the DNA TGTGCCACCAGTGGTGGGGACGAGCAGTACTTC. The encoded protein is CATSGGDEQYF.

The genes are TRBV15 and TRBJ1-5; perhaps TRBD1 as D (5 bases). Germline-derived CDR1 and CDR2 are LNHNV and YYDKDF (reference sequence). The CDR3 is 15 amino acids. V lost 3 bases, J lost 0 bases, and 9 bases lay in between. CDR3 coding DNA: TGTGCCACCAGCAGGGCGGGGGGTAGCAATCAGCCCCAGCATTTT. Amino acids: CATSRAGGSNQPQHF.

This clonotype was counted ten times or more. The rearrangement uses TRBV4-1 and TRBJ2-1, with D possibly being TRBD1 (6 bases). Germline CDR1 and CDR2: MGHRA and YSYEKL. Trimming removed 1 base from V and 6 bases from J, with 10 bases in between. The CDR3 covers 14 residues. CDR3 in amino acids: CASSQGTDLNEQFF. CDR3 sequence (DNA): TGCGCCAGCAGCCAAGGGACAGACCTCAATGAGCAGTTCTTC.

The chain couples TRBV4-3 to TRBJ2-7; perhaps D is TRBD1 or TRBD2 (7 bases each). This CDR3 contains 18 residues. Per the germline V gene, CDR1 is LGHNA and CDR2 is YSLEER. V was cut by 1 base and J by 4 bases, with 23 bases left in between. The CDR3 protein is CASSQGVSGGQLGYEQYF. CDR3 sequence (DNA): TGCGCCAGCAGCCAAGGAGTTTCGGGGGGACAGCTGGGGTACGAGCAGTACTTC.

This clonotype was recorded a few times. The chain links TRBV4-2 to TRBJ2-3, with TRBD1 matching over 8 bases. Trimming took 1 base from V and 2 from J; bases not matched to a gene: 2. Per germline, CDR1 LGHNA and CDR2 YNFKEQ. The length of the CDR3 is 15 residues. The CDR3 loop reads CASSQGTGPTDTQYF. The CDR3 DNA sequence: TGTGCCAGCAGCCAAGGGACAGGGCCCACAGATACGCAGTATTTT.

This clonotype was detected only a few times. The gene calls are TRBV27 and TRBJ1-1; tentative D call: TRBD1 (5 bases). Trimming took off 5 bases at V and 0 bases at J, with 19 bases between the two ends. This CDR3 spans 17 amino acids. Germline loops: CDR1 MNHEY, CDR2 SMNVEV (reference sequence). As DNA, the CDR3 is TGTGCCAGCAGTGTGCGGGCCACAGGTATGATGAACACTGAAGCTTTCTTT. This sequence encodes CASSVRATGMMNTEAFF.

The chain has TRBV24-1 and TRBJ2-3; TRBD2 agrees at 13 bases. The CDR3 is made up of 17 amino acids. Germline V CDR1 and CDR2: KGHDR, SFDVKD. V was pared by 4 bases and J by 2 bases, with 5 bases of the junction left unmatched. Written as DNA, the CDR3 is TGTGCCACCAGTGACCCGACTAGCGGGAGGACCACAGATACGCAGTATTTT. Amino acid sequence: CATSDPTSGRTTDTQYF.

The J gene is TRBJ2-1, the V gene TRBV20-1, with TRBD2 identical over 9 bases. There are 14 residues in the CDR3. Germline V gene sequence: CDR1 DFQATT, CDR2 SNEGSKA (reference sequence). J lost 8 bases, V lost 6 bases, and 11 bases had no gene match. CDR3 bases: TGCAGTGCGGATTTTAGCGGGAGAGGAGATGAGCAGTTCTTC. Translated: CSADFSGRGDEQFF.

The chain is built from TRBV11-2 and TRBJ2-7; 9 bases line up with TRBD2. After removal of 5 bases from V and 0 bases from J, the junction contained 5 bases not matched to a gene. In germline, CDR1 is SGHAT, CDR2 FQNNGV. The CDR3 runs to 15 residues. The CDR3 DNA follows: TGTGCCAGCAGCCGAATTAGCGGGAGCTCCTACGAGCAGTACTTC. Translated: CASSRISGSSYEQYF.

In its sample, this clonotype was seen a few times. The V call is TRBV29-1, the J call TRBJ2-2; D is unclear. Germline V gene lookup returns CDR1 SQVTM and CDR2 ANQGSEA. The CDR3 loop spans 12 amino acids. V lost 3 bases to trimming and J lost 4 bases, with 6 bases between them. As DNA, the CDR3 is TGCAGCGTTGACGGGTTCACCGGGGAGCTGTTTTTT. Amino acid sequence: CSVDGFTGELFF.

This clonotype was detected a few times. V is TRBV5-1 and J is TRBJ1-4; a possible D gene is TRBD1 (5 bases). V was shortened by 6 bases and J by 5 bases, with 11 bases between the two germline ends. Germline V gives CDR1 SGHRS, CDR2 YFSETQ. The CDR3 runs 13 residues. The CDR3 bases are TGCGCCAGCACTCCAGGGCCCAATGAAAAACTGTTTTTT. Translation: CASTPGPNEKLFF.

This clonotype appeared many times. Here the CDR3 reads CASSSTGGPDTQYF. DNA for the CDR3: TGTGCCAGCAGCTCAACAGGGGGCCCCGATACGCAGTATTTT. The V call is TRBV7-9, the J call TRBJ2-3; TRBD1 agrees at 9 bases. V was clipped by 4 bases and J by 6 bases; unmatched bases: 5. The CDR3 runs 14 residues. Germline V CDR1 and CDR2: SEHNR, FQNEAQ (reference sequence).

The rearrangement uses TRBV7-9 and TRBJ1-1; D remains unclear. CDR1 SEHNR and CDR2 FQNEAQ come from the germline V gene (reference sequence). The germline V and J ends were trimmed by 3 bases and 7 bases, with 12 bases remaining between them. The CDR3 extends over 13 amino acids. The CDR3 protein is CASSLQQTIEAFF. CDR3 in DNA: TGTGCCAGCAGCTTGCAACAGACCATTGAAGCTTTCTTT.